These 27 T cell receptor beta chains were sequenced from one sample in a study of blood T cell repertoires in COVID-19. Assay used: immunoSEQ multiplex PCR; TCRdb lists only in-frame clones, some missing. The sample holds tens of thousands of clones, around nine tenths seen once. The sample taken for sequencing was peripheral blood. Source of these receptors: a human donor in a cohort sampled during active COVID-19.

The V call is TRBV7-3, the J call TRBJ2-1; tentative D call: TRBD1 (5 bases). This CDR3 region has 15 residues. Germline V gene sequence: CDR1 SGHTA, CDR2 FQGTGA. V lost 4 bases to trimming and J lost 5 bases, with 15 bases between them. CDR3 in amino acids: CASSSAQGYHNEQFF. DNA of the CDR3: TGTGCCAGCAGCTCCGCGCAGGGCTACCACAATGAGCAGTTCTTC.

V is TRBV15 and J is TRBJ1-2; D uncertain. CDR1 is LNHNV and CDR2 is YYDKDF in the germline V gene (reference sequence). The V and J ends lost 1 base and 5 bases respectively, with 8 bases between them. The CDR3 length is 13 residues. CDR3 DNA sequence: TGTGCCACCAGCAGAGGAGGTCTGTATGGCTACACCTTC. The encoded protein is CATSRGGLYGYTF.

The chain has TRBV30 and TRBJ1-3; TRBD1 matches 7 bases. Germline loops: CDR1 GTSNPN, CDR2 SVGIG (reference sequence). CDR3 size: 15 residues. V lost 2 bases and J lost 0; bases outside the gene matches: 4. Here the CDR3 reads CAWSRGRSSGNTIYF. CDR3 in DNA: TGTGCCTGGAGTAGGGGGCGAAGCTCTGGAAACACCATATATTTT.

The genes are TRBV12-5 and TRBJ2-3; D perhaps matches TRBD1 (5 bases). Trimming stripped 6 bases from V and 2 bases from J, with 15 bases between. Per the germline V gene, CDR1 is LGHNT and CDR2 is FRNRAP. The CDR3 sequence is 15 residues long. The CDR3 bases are TGTGCTAGTGGCCGGCCGCAGGGCAACACAGATACGCAGTATTTT. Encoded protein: CASGRPQGNTDTQYF.

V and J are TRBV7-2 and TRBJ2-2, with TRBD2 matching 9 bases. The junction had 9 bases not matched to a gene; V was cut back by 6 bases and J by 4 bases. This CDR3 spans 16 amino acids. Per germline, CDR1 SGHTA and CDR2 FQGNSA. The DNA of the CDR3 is TGTGCCAGCAGTCCCCAGTTGCGGGGGGGCACCGGGGAGCTGTTTTTT. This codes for CASSPQLRGGTGELFF.

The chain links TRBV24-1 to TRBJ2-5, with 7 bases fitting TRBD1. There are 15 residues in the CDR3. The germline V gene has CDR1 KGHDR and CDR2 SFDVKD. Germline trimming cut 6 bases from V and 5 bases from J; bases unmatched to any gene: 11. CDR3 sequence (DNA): TGTGCCACCAGTTTCGCCGACAGGGTGGGGGAGACCCAGTACTTC. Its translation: CATSFADRVGETQYF.

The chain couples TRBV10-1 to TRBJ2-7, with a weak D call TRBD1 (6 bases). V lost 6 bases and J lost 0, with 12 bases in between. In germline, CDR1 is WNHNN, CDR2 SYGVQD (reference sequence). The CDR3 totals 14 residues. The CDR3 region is CASSLGQPSYEQYF. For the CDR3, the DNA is TGCGCCAGCAGCCTCGGACAGCCCTCCTACGAGCAGTACTTC.

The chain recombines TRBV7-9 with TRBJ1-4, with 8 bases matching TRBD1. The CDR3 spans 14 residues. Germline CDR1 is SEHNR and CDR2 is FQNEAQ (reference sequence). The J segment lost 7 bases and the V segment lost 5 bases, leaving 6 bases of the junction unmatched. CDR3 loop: CASSLGQGIEKLFF. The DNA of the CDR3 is TGTGCCAGCAGCCTAGGACAGGGAATTGAAAAACTGTTTTTT.

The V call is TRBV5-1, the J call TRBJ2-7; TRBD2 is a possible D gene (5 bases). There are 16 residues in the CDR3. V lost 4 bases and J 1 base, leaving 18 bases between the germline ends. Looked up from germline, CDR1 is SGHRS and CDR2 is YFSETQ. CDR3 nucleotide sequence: TGCGCCAGCAGCCCGGGGAGATCGGGCCGATCCTACGAGCAGTACTTC. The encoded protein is CASSPGRSGRSYEQYF.

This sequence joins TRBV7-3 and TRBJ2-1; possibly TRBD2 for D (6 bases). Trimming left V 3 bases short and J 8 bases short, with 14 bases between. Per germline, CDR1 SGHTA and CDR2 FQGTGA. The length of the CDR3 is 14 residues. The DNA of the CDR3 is TGTGCCAGCAGCTTGGGGACTTCGGTCGATGAGCAGTTCTTC. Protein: CASSLGTSVDEQFF.

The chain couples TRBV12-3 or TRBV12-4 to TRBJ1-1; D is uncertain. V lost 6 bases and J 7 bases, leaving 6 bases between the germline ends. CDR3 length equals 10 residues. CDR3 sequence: CASSGIEAFF. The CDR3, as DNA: TGTGCCAGCAGCGGTATTGAAGCTTTCTTT.

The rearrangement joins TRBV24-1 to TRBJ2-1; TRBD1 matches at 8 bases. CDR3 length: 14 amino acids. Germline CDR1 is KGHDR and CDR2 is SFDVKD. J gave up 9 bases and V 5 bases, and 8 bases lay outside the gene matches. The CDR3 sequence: CATSGAGGESEQFF. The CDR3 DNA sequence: TGTGCCACCAGTGGCGCAGGGGGCGAAAGTGAGCAGTTCTTC.

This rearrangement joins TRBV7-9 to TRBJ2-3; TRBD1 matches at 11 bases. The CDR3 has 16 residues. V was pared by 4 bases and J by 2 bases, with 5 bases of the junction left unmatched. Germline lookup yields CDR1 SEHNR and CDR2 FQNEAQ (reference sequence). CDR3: CASSSDRGLVTDTQYF. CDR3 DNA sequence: TGTGCCAGCAGCTCGGACAGGGGGCTTGTCACAGATACGCAGTATTTT.

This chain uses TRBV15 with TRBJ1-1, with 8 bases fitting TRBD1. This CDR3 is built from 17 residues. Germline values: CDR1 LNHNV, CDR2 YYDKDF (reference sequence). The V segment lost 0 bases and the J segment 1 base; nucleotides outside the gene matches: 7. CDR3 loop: CATSRDPAGGWNTEAFF. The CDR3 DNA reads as TGTGCCACCAGCAGAGATCCGGCAGGGGGCTGGAACACTGAAGCTTTCTTT.

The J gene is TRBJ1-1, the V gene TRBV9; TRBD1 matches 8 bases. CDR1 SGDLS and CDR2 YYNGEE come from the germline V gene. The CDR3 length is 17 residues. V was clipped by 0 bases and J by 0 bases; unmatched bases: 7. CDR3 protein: CASSVAGDRIMNTEAFF. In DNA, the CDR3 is TGTGCCAGCAGCGTAGCTGGGGACAGGATAATGAACACTGAAGCTTTCTTT.

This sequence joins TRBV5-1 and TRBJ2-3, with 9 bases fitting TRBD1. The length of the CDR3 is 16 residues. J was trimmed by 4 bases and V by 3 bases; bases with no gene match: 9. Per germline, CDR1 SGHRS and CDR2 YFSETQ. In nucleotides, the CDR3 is TGCGCCAGCAGCTCTTCCCGGACAGGGGCCGCAGATACGCAGTATTTT. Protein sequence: CASSSSRTGAADTQYF.

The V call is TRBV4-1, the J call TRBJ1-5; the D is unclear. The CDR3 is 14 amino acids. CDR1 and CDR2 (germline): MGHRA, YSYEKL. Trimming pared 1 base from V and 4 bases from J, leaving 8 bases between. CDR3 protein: CASSQGLLNQPQHF. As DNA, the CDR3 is TGCGCCAGCAGCCAAGGTCTGTTAAATCAGCCCCAGCATTTT.

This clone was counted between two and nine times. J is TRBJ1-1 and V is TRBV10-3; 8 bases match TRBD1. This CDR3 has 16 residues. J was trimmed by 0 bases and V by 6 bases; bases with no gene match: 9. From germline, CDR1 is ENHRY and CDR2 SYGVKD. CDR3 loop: CAISDRGQFMNTEAFF. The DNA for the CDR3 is TGTGCCATCAGCGACAGGGGCCAGTTTATGAACACTGAAGCTTTCTTT.

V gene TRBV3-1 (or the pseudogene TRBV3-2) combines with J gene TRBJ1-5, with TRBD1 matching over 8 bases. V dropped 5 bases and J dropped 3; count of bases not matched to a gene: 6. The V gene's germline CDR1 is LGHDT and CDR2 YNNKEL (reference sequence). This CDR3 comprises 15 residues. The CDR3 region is CASSKGQANNQPQHF. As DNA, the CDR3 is TGTGCCAGCAGCAAGGGACAGGCGAACAATCAGCCCCAGCATTTT.

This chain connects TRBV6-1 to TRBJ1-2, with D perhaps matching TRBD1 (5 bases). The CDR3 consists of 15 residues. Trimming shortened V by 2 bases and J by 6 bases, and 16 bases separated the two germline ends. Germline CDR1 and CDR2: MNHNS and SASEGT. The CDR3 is CASSEIGVGAHGYTF. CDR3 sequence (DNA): TGTGCCAGCAGTGAAATTGGAGTAGGGGCTCATGGCTACACCTTC.

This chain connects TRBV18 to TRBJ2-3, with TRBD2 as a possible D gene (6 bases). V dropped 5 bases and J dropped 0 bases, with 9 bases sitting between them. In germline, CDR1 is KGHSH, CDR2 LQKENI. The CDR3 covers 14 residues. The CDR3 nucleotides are TGTGCCAGCTCAAGGAGCGGGAGCACAGATACGCAGTATTTT. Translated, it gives CASSRSGSTDTQYF.

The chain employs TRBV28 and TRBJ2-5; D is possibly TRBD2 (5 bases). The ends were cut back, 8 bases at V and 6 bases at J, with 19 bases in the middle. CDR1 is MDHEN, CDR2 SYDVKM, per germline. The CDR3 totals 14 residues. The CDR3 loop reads CASGLHGVYQTQYF. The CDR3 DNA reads TGTGCCAGCGGATTGCACGGGGTTTACCAGACCCAGTACTTC.

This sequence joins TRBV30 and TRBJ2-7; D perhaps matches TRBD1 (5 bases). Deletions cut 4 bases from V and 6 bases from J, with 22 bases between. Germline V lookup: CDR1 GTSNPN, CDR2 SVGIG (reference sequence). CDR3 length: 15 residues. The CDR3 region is CAWNYLSAGSAEQYF. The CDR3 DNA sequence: TGTGCCTGGAACTACCTTTCGGCAGGGTCGGCCGAGCAGTACTTC.

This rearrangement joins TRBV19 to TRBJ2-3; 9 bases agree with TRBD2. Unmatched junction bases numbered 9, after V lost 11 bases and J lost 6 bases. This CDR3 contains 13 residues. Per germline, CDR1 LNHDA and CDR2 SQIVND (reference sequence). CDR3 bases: TGTGCCTCGTCTAGCGGGATTCGGGATACGCAGTATTTT. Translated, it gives CASSSGIRDTQYF.

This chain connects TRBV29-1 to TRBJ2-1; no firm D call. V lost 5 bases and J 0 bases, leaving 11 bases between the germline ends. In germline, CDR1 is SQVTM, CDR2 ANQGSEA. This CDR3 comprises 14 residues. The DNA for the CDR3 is TGCAGCGTTTGCGAGCTAAGCTCCTACAATGAGCAGTTCTTC. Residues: CSVCELSSYNEQFF.

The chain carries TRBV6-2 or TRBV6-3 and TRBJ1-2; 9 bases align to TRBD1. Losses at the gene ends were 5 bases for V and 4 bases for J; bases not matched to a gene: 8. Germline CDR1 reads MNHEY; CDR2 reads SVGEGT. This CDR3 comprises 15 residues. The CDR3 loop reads CASSPTGGTIYGYTF. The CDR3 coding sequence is TGTGCCAGCAGTCCGACAGGGGGAACCATCTATGGCTACACCTTC.

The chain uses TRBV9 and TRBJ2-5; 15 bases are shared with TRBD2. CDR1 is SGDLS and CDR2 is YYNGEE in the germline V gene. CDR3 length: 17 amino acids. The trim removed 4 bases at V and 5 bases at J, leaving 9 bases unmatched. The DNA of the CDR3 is TGTGCCAGCAGCCCACGGACTAGCGGGGGGGCCGGTGAGACCCAGTACTTC. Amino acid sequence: CASSPRTSGGAGETQYF. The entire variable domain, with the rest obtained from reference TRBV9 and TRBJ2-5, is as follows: DSGVTQTPKHLITATGQRVTLRCSPRSGDLSVYWYQQSLDQGLQFLIQYYNGEERAKGNILERFSAQQFPDLHSELNLSSLELGDSALYFCASSPRTSGGAGETQYFGPGTRLLVL.